This entry features one T cell receptor beta chain sequence. Its antigen remains unknown. This entry comes from a study of cytomegalovirus exposure and HLA in healthy donors. Germline V gene sequence: CDR1 MNHEY, CDR2 SMNVEV (reference sequence). The CDR3 extends over 13 amino acids. Trimming cost V 3 bases and J 7 bases, with 10 bases left between them. Study results and caveats: The tendency of first-cohort TCR clusters to co-occur in the 110 or so validation repertoires emerged from a later analysis.

Clones were read by immunoSEQ multiplex PCR, and TCRdb kept only the in-frame ones, dropping some. This sample has around 73,000 clones, with about 90% found just once. The rearrangement joins TRBV27 to TRBJ2-4; possibly TRBD2 for D (5 bases). This receptor was obtained from a woman aged 18-29 years in good health and CMV-seropositive. The sample comprised PBMCs. The CDR3: CASSFKGGNIQYF. In DNA form, the CDR3 reads TGTGCCAGCAGTTTTAAGGGCGGGAACATTCAGTACTTC.